The entry that follows covers one T cell receptor (beta chain) sequence. No antigen is known for it. This sample stems from a study of shared clonotypes between healthy human individuals. Study results and limitations: Exclusively blood specimens were collected; tissue repertoires likely differ. Among several donors, approximately 5% of naive CD4 clonotypes were found in common.

When replicate PCRs were run on sorted subsets, they used 200 to 250 ng DNA, about 30,000 T cell genomes. Some clones are missing from TCRdb's copy, which holds only in-frame ones; the method was immunoSEQ multiplex PCR. The profile covers 2 million to 3 million clones, with roughly 93% appearing a single time and about 0.34% taken by the ten largest. The CDR3 extends over 15 amino acids. V lost 2 bases, J lost 8 bases, and 16 bases lay in between. Germline assignment: CDR1 SGHTA and CDR2 FQGNSA. The TCR comes from a man between 18 and 35 years old in good health. Some clones in this sample may be carry-over from other donors' samples. The genes are TRBV7-2 and TRBJ2-1; no definite D call. The sequenced sample consisted of naive CD4+ T cells from PBMCs. As for subset: CD45RA+ positively selected. The CDR3 bases are TGTGCCAGCAGCTTATCAGCAGGACCGACCCATGAGCAGTTCTTC. This codes for CASSLSAGPTHEQFF.